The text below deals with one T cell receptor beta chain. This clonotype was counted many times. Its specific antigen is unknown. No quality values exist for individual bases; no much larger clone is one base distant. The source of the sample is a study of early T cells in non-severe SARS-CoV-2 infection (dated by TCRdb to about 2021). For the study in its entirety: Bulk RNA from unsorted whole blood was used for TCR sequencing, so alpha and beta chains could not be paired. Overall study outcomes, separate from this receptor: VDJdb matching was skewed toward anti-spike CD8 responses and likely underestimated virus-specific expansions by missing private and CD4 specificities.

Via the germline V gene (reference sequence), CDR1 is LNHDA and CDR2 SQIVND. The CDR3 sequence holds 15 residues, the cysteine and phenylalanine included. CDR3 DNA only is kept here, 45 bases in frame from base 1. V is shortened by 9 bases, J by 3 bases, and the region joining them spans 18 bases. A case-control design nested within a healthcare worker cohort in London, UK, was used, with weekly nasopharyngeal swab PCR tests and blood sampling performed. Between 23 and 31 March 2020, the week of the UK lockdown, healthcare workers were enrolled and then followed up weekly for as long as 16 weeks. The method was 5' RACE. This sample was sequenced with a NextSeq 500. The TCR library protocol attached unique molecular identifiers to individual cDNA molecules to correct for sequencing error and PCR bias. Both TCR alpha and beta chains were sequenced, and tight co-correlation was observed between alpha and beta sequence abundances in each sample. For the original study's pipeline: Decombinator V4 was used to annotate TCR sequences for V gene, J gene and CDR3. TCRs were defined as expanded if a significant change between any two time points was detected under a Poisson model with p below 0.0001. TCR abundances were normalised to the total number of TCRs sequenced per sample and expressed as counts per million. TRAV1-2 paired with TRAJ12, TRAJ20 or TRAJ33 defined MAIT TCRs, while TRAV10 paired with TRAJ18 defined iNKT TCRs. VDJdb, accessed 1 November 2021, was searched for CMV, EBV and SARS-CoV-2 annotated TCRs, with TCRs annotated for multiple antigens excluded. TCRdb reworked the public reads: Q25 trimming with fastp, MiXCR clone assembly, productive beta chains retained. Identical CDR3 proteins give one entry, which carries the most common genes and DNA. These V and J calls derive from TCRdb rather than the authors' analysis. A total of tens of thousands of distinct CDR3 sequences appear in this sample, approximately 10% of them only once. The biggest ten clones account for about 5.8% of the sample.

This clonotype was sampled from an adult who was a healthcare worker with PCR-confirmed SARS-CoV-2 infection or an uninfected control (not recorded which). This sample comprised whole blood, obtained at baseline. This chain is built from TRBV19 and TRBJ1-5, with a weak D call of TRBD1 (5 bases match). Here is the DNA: TGTGCCAGCCTGAACGGGGCGATTGACAATCAGCCCCAGCATTTT. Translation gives CASLNGAIDNQPQHF.